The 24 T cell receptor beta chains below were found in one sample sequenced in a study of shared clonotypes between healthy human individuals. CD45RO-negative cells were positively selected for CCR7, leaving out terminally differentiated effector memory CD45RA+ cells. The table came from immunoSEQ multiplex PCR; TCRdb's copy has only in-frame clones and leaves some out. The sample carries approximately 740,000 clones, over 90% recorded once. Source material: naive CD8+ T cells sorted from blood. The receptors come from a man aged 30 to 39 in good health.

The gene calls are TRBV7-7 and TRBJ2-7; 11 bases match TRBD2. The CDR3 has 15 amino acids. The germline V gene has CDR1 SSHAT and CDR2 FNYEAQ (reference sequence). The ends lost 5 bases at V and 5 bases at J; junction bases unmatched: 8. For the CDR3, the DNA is TGTGCCAGCAGCCCACTAGCGGGAGTACGGGACGAGCAGTACTTC. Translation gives CASSPLAGVRDEQYF.

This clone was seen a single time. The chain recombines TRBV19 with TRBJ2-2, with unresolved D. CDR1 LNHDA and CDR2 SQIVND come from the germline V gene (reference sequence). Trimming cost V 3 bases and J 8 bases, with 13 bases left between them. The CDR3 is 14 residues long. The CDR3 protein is CASSMFSSPGELFF. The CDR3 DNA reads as TGTGCCAGTAGTATGTTCTCTTCCCCGGGGGAGCTGTTTTTT.

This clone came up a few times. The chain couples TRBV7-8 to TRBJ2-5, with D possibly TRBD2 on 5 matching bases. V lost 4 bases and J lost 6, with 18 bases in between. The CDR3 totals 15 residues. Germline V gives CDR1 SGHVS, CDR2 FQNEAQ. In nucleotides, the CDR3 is TGTGCCAGCAGCTCCTTGCCGCGAGGGAAGAAGACCCAGTACTTC. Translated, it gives CASSSLPRGKKTQYF.

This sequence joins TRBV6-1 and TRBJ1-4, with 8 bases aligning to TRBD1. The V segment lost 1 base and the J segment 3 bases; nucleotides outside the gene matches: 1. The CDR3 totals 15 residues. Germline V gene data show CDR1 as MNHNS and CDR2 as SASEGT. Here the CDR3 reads CASSEGQGSNEKLFF. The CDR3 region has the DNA TGTGCCAGCAGTGAAGGACAGGGGTCTAATGAAAAACTGTTTTTT.

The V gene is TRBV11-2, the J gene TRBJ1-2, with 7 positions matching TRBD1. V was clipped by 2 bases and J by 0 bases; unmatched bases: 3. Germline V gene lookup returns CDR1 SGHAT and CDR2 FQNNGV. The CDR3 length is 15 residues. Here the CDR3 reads CASSLWGTANYGYTF. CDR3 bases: TGTGCCAGCAGCTTATGGGGGACAGCTAACTATGGCTACACCTTC.

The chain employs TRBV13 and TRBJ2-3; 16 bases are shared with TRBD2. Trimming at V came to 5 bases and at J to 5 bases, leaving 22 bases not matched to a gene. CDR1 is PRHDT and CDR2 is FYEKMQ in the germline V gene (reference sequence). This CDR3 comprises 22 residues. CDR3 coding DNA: TGTGCCAGCAGCCCGAAAGTGGGGACGGGACTAGCGGGAGGGCCTCAGGGAGATACGCAGTATTTT. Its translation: CASSPKVGTGLAGGPQGDTQYF.

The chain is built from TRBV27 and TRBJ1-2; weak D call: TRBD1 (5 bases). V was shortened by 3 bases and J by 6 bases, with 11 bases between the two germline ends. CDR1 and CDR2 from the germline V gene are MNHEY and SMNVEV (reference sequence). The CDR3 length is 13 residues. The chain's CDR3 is CASSFQGDDGYTF. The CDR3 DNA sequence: TGTGCCAGCAGTTTCCAAGGGGACGATGGCTACACCTTC.

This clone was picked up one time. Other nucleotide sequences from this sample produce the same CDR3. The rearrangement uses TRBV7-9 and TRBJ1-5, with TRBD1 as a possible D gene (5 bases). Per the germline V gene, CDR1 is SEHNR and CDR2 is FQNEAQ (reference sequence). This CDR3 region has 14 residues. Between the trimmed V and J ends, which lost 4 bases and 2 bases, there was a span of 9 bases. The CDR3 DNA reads TGTGCCAGCAGCTCTTCGACAGGCAATCAGCCCCAGCATTTT. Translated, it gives CASSSSTGNQPQHF. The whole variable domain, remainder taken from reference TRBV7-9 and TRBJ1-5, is DTGVSQNPRHKITKRGQNVTFRCDPISEHNRLYWYRQTLGQGPEFLTYFQNEAQLEKSRLLSDRFSAERPKGSFSTLEIQRTEQGDSAMYLCASSSSTGNQPQHFGDGTRLSIL.

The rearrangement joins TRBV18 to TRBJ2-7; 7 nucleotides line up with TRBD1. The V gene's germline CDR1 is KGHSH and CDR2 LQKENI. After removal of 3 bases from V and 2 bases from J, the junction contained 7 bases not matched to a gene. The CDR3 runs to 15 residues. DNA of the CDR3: TGTGCCAGCTCACCTGTCCCCGGGACAGCCTACGAGCAGTACTTC. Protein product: CASSPVPGTAYEQYF.

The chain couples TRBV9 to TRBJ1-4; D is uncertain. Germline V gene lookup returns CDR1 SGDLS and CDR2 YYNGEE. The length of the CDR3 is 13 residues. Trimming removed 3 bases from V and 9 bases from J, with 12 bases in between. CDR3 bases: TGTGCCAGCAGCGGGGCCGCGGGAAAAAAACTGTTTTTT. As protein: CASSGAAGKKLFF.

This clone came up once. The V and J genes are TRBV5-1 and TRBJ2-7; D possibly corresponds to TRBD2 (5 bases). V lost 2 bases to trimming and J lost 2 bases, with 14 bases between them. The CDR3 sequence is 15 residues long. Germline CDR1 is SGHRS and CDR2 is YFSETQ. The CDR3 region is CASSFSAAATYEQYF. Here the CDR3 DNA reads TGCGCCAGCAGCTTTTCGGCAGCGGCCACCTACGAGCAGTACTTC.

The CDR3 DNA follows: TGCGCCAGCAGCAAGGGACAGGGAGTCGTCGCAGATACGCAGTATTTT. As protein: CASSKGQGVVADTQYF. The V and J genes are TRBV5-1 and TRBJ2-3, with TRBD1 matching over 9 bases. This CDR3 has 16 amino acids. V lost 4 bases, J lost 4 bases, and 10 bases stayed unmatched. Germline loops: CDR1 SGHRS, CDR2 YFSETQ. Full variable domain (rest looked up from reference TRBV5-1 and TRBJ2-3): KAGVTQTPRYLIKTRGQQVTLSCSPISGHRSVSWYQQTPGQGLQFLFEYFSETQRNKGNFPGRFSGRQFSNSRSEMNVSTLELGDSALYLCASSKGQGVVADTQYFGPGTRLTVL.

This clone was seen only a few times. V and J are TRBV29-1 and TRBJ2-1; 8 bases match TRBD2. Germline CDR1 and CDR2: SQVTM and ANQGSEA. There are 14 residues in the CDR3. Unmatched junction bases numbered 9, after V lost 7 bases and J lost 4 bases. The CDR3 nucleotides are TGCAGCGCGGGACTAGTGAATGCTTACAATGAGCAGTTCTTC. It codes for CSAGLVNAYNEQFF.

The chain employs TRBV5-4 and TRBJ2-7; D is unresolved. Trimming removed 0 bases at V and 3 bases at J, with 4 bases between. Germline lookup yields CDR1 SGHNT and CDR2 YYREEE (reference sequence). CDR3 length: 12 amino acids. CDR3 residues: CASSLEDYEQYF. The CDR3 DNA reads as TGTGCCAGCAGCTTGGAGGACTACGAGCAGTACTTC.

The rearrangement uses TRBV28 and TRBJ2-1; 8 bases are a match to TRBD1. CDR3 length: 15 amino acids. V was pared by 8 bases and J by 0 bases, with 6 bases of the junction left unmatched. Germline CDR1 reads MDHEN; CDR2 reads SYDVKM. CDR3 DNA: TGTGCCAGCCGCTTAGGGACAGGCTCCTACAATGAGCAGTTCTTC. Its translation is CASRLGTGSYNEQFF.

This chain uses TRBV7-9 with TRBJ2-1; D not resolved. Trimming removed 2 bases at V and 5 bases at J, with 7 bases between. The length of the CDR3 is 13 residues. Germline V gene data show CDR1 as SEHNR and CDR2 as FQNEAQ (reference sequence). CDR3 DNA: TGTGCCAGCAGCTTAACTACTAACAATGAGCAGTTCTTC. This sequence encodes CASSLTTNNEQFF. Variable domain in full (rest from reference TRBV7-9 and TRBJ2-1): DTGVSQNPRHKITKRGQNVTFRCDPISEHNRLYWYRQTLGQGPEFLTYFQNEAQLEKSRLLSDRFSAERPKGSFSTLEIQRTEQGDSAMYLCASSLTTNNEQFFGPGTRLTVL.

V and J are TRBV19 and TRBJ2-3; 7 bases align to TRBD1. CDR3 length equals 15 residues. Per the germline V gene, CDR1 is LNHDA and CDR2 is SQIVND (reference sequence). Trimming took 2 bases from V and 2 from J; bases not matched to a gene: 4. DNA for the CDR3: TGTGCCAGTAGTATAATGGGACAGAACACAGATACGCAGTATTTT. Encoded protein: CASSIMGQNTDTQYF.

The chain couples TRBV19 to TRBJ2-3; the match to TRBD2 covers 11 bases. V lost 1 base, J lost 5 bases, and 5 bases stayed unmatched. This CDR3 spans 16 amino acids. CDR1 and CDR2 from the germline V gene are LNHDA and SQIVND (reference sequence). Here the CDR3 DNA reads TGTGCCAGTAGTATAGCGACTAGCGGGGAGAGAGATACGCAGTATTTT. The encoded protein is CASSIATSGERDTQYF.

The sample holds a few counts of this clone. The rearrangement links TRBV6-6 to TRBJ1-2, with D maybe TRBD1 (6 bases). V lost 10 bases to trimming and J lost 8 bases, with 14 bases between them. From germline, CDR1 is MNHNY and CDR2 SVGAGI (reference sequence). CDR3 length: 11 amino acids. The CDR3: CATEQGPGYTF. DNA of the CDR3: TGTGCCACCGAACAGGGTCCCGGCTACACCTTC.

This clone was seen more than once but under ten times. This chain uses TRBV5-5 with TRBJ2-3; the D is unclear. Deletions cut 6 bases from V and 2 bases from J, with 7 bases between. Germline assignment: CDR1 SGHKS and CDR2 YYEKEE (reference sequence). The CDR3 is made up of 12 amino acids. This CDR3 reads CASKANTDTQYF. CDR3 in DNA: TGTGCCAGCAAAGCCAACACAGATACGCAGTATTTT.

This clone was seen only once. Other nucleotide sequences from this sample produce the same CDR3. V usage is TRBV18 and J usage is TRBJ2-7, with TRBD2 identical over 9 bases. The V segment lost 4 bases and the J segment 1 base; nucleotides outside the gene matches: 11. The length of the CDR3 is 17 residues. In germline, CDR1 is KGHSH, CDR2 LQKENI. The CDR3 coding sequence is TGTGCCAGCTCACTGTTTAGTAGCGGGAGAGGGTCCTACGAGCAGTACTTC. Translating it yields CASSLFSSGRGSYEQYF.

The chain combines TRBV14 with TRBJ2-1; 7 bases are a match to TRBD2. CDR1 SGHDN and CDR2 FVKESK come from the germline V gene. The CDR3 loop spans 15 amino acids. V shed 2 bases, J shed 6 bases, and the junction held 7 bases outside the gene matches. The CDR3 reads CASSQYTGTINEQFF. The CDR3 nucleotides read TGTGCCAGCAGCCAATACACCGGGACTATCAATGAGCAGTTCTTC. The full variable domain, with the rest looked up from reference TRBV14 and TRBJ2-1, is EAGVTQFPSHSVIEKGQTVTLRCDPISGHDNLYWYRRVMGKEIKFLLHFVKESKQDESGMPNNRFLAERTGGTYSTLKVQPAELEDSGVYFCASSQYTGTINEQFFGPGTRLTVL.

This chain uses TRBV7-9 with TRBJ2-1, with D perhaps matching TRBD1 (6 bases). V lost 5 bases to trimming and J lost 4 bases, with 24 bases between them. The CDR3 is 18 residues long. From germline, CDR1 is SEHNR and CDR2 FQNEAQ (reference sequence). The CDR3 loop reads CASSPPAGETLVYNEQFF. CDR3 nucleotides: TGTGCCAGCAGCCCCCCTGCAGGGGAAACTTTGGTGTACAATGAGCAGTTCTTC.

The CDR3 region has the DNA TGTGCCAGCAGCCAAGATCCAGGGGTGGCCTACAATGAGCAGTTCTTC. Translation gives CASSQDPGVAYNEQFF. The gene calls are TRBV4-2 and TRBJ2-1; TRBD1 is a possible D gene (6 bases). Germline assignment: CDR1 LGHNA and CDR2 YNFKEQ. V shed 0 bases and J shed 2 bases, with 11 bases lying between them. This CDR3 is 16 amino acids long.